The 28 T cell receptor beta chains given below trace back to one sample, sequenced in a study of cytomegalovirus exposure and HLA in healthy donors (dated by TCRdb to the late 2010s). The protocol used for the library was the immunoSEQ multiplex PCR assay. For the multiplex PCR, a mixture combining 60 forward primers for TCR Vbeta segments and 13 reverse primers for TCR Jbeta segments was used. TCRdb took over this immuneACCESS table, retaining in-frame rearrangements with V and J assigned. Such tables are incomplete; in checked studies, under half of the missing clones stem from an unresolved V gene, and the remainder is unexplained. The sample table holds around 200,000 clones. In total, the top ten clones hold approximately 0.98% of the sample. Sequenced: PBMCs. All receptors come from a woman aged 30 to 39 in good health and CMV-seropositive.

Concerning this clone: At one of its ends the junction is not consistent with the germline gene, which may arise from a read error. V and J are TRBV7-2 and TRBJ2-1; no definite D call. This CDR3 has 15 amino acids. From germline, CDR1 is SGHTA and CDR2 FQGNSA. The CDR3 is CASTLRLDPYNEQFF. DNA for the CDR3: TGTGCCAGCACCTTACGGCTAGATCCGTACAATGAGCAGTTCTTC.

This chain joins TRBV28 and TRBJ2-5, with 7 bases aligning to TRBD2. This CDR3 region has 16 residues. Trimming took 2 bases from V and 4 from J; bases not matched to a gene: 10. Germline loops: CDR1 MDHEN, CDR2 SYDVKM. CDR3 in DNA: TGTGCCAGCAGTTTAAAAGCGGGGATTATGGGAGAGACCCAGTACTTC. It codes for CASSLKAGIMGETQYF. Drawing the rest from reference TRBV28 and TRBJ2-5, the complete variable domain is DVKVTQSSRYLVKRTGEKVFLECVQDMDHENMFWYRQDPGLGLRLIYFSYDVKMKEKGDIPEGYSVSREKKERFSLILESASTNQTSMYLCASSLKAGIMGETQYFGPGTRLLVL.

This chain connects TRBV4-1 to TRBJ1-2, with D perhaps TRBD1 (5 bases). Germline CDR1 is MGHRA and CDR2 is YSYEKL. Trimming removed 1 base at V and 8 bases at J, with 17 bases between. The CDR3 length is 15 residues. The CDR3, as DNA: TGCGCCAGCAGCCAAGCGGGGGGGACGTCGTTCGGCTACACCTTC. Protein sequence: CASSQAGGTSFGYTF.

This chain joins TRBV15 and TRBJ1-5; no clear D gene. Trimming took off 3 bases at V and 2 bases at J, with 8 bases between the two ends. This CDR3 has 14 amino acids. In germline, CDR1 is LNHNV, CDR2 YYDKDF (reference sequence). The CDR3 reads CATSSDGGNQPQHF. As DNA, the CDR3 is TGTGCCACCAGCAGCGACGGGGGCAATCAGCCCCAGCATTTT.

The chain employs TRBV10-3 and TRBJ2-5, with 7 bases aligning to TRBD1. J was trimmed by 4 bases and V by 10 bases; bases with no gene match: 12. Germline V gene lookup returns CDR1 ENHRY and CDR2 SYGVKD. The CDR3 length is 14 residues. DNA for the CDR3: TGTGCCACGCACAAGGGGGCGCCCCCAGAGACCCAGTACTTC. Its protein product is CATHKGAPPETQYF.

CDR3 protein: CASSVVARGNTIYF. In DNA, the CDR3 is TGTGCCAGCAGTGTGGTGGCCCGTGGAAACACCATATATTTT. This sequence joins TRBV6-1 and TRBJ1-3, with unresolved D. Germline lookup yields CDR1 MNHNS and CDR2 SASEGT. Trimming shortened V by 4 bases and J by 3 bases, and 10 bases separated the two germline ends. CDR3 length: 14 amino acids.

This chain links TRBV2 with TRBJ1-2; 8 nucleotides match TRBD1. Germline V gene data show CDR1 as SNHLY and CDR2 as FYNNEI. This CDR3 has 15 residues. With V trimmed by 1 base and J by 0 bases, 1 base remained unmatched. CDR3 sequence reads: CASSEGTGSNYGYTF. For the CDR3, the DNA is TGTGCCAGCAGTGAAGGGACAGGGTCTAACTATGGCTACACCTTC.

The chain recombines TRBV15 with TRBJ2-1; no clear D gene. From germline, CDR1 is LNHNV and CDR2 YYDKDF (reference sequence). The V gene lost 1 base and the J gene lost 5 bases, with 9 bases spanning the gap. This CDR3 comprises 14 residues. CDR3 sequence reads: CATSRGFRDNEQFF. CDR3 nucleotides: TGTGCCACCAGCAGAGGATTCCGGGACAATGAGCAGTTCTTC.

This rearrangement joins TRBV4-1 to TRBJ2-1, with TRBD2 matching 9 bases. This CDR3 is built from 15 residues. J was trimmed by 6 bases and V by 6 bases; bases with no gene match: 9. Germline V gene data show CDR1 as MGHRA and CDR2 as YSYEKL. The CDR3 DNA reads as TGCGCCAGCAGTCTGCCGGGACTAGCCGGCAATGAGCAGTTCTTC. Amino acid sequence: CASSLPGLAGNEQFF.

V and J are TRBV11-2 and TRBJ1-5; 8 bases are shared with TRBD1. Trimming at V came to 5 bases and at J to 1 base, leaving 13 bases not matched to a gene. This CDR3 is built from 18 residues. Per germline, CDR1 SGHAT and CDR2 FQNNGV. CDR3 sequence: CASSRIGQGGSSNQPQHF. The CDR3 nucleotides read TGTGCCAGCAGCCGAATCGGACAGGGAGGGTCGAGCAATCAGCCCCAGCATTTT.

The chain employs TRBV27 and TRBJ2-2, with a possible D match to TRBD1 (5 bases). Looked up from germline, CDR1 is MNHEY and CDR2 is SMNVEV (reference sequence). The CDR3 spans 12 residues. The V gene lost 10 bases and the J gene lost 6 bases, with 12 bases spanning the gap. CDR3 sequence: CATWGSPGELFF. CDR3 nucleotides: TGTGCCACCTGGGGCTCCCCCGGGGAGCTGTTTTTT.

The V call is TRBV19, the J call TRBJ1-1; D unresolved. The CDR3 runs to 13 residues. The V end was cut by 3 bases, the J end by 0 bases, with 5 bases between. Germline V gives CDR1 LNHDA, CDR2 SQIVND (reference sequence). CDR3 nucleotides: TGTGCCAGTAGTATTAGTATGAACACTGAAGCTTTCTTT. Its protein is CASSISMNTEAFF.

This chain connects TRBV7-8 to TRBJ1-2, with TRBD1 as a possible D gene (5 bases). In germline, CDR1 is SGHVS, CDR2 FQNEAQ. The CDR3 sequence is 13 residues long. Between the trimmed V and J ends, which lost 5 bases and 5 bases, there was a span of 12 bases. The CDR3 loop reads CASSPGGGYGYTF. The CDR3 DNA follows: TGTGCCAGCAGCCCTGGCGGGGGATATGGCTACACCTTC.

J is TRBJ1-1 and V is TRBV18; D perhaps matches TRBD1 (5 bases). Germline V gives CDR1 KGHSH, CDR2 LQKENI. V was trimmed by 3 bases and J by 8 bases, leaving 10 bases between them. This CDR3 is 12 amino acids long. In DNA, the CDR3 is TGTGCCAGCTCACCCCGACAGTTAGAAGCTTTCTTT. As protein: CASSPRQLEAFF.

The rearrangement uses TRBV6-1 and TRBJ2-1, with D maybe TRBD1 (6 bases). Germline CDR1 reads MNHNS; CDR2 reads SASEGT. With 1 base removed from V and 3 bases from J, the gap between germline ends came to 16 bases. CDR3 size: 17 residues. The CDR3: CASSEDIGQNFYNEQFF. The CDR3 coding sequence is TGTGCCAGCAGTGAAGATATCGGACAGAATTTCTACAATGAGCAGTTCTTC.

The chain couples TRBV27 to TRBJ2-1; 8 bases align to TRBD2. Losses at the gene ends were 7 bases for V and 0 bases for J; bases not matched to a gene: 2. CDR1 and CDR2 (germline): MNHEY, SMNVEV (reference sequence). There are 14 residues in the CDR3. Here the CDR3 reads CASKSGGSYNEQFF. The CDR3 DNA is TGTGCCAGCAAGAGCGGGGGCTCCTACAATGAGCAGTTCTTC.

V and J are TRBV7-9 and TRBJ1-2; D remains ambiguous. This CDR3 comprises 14 residues. Trimming cost V 3 bases and J 3 bases, with 11 bases left between them. Germline CDR1 and CDR2: SEHNR and FQNEAQ (reference sequence). Here the CDR3 reads CASSFTTGDYGYTF. The CDR3 DNA reads TGTGCCAGCAGCTTTACAACCGGGGACTATGGCTACACCTTC.

This chain links TRBV4-1 with TRBJ1-1, with unresolved D. This CDR3 comprises 14 residues. V lost 0 bases and J 2 bases, leaving 7 bases between the germline ends. The germline V gene has CDR1 MGHRA and CDR2 YSYEKL. CDR3 amino acids: CASSQDSPNTEAFF. DNA of the CDR3: TGCGCCAGCAGCCAAGATAGCCCAAACACTGAAGCTTTCTTT.

This rearrangement joins TRBV2 to TRBJ1-6; tentative D call: TRBD1 (6 bases). Trimming shortened V by 11 bases and J by 5 bases, and 16 bases separated the two germline ends. The germline V gene has CDR1 SNHLY and CDR2 FYNNEI. The CDR3 length is 14 residues. The CDR3 DNA sequence: TGTGCCGGAAGGGGGGGCTTGGATAATTCACCCCTCCACTTT. It yields the protein CAGRGGLDNSPLHF.

CDR3 in amino acids: CASSEGASTFMLEQYF. DNA of the CDR3: TGTGCCAGCAGTGAAGGGGCCAGCACGTTTATGTTGGAGCAGTACTTC. V and J are TRBV6-1 and TRBJ2-7; D not resolved. Trimming pared 1 base from V and 7 bases from J, leaving 20 bases between. The germline V gene has CDR1 MNHNS and CDR2 SASEGT. The CDR3 sequence is 16 residues long.

The chain recombines TRBV27 with TRBJ2-5; D is possibly TRBD2 (6 bases). The V and J ends lost 3 bases and 6 bases respectively, with 17 bases between them. The CDR3 has 15 residues. Looked up from germline, CDR1 is MNHEY and CDR2 is SMNVEV (reference sequence). For the CDR3, the DNA is TGTGCCAGCAGTTTGGGCAGCGGGTCTTATCAGACCCAGTACTTC. This codes for CASSLGSGSYQTQYF.

The chain is built from TRBV7-9 and TRBJ2-1; TRBD2 agrees at 7 bases. The CDR3 length is 15 residues. J gave up 0 bases and V 4 bases, and 3 bases lay outside the gene matches. Germline V lookup: CDR1 SEHNR, CDR2 FQNEAQ (reference sequence). The CDR3 DNA reads TGTGCCAGCAGCTCATCTAGCGGCTCCTACAATGAGCAGTTCTTC. It is translated as CASSSSSGSYNEQFF. The full variable domain, in which reference TRBV7-9 and TRBJ2-1 provide the parts outside the CDR3, is DTGVSQNPRHKITKRGQNVTFRCDPISEHNRLYWYRQTLGQGPEFLTYFQNEAQLEKSRLLSDRFSAERPKGSFSTLEIQRTEQGDSAMYLCASSSSSGSYNEQFFGPGTRLTVL.

The V gene is TRBV5-8, the J gene TRBJ2-6; 7 bases agree with TRBD1. Germline values: CDR1 SGHTS, CDR2 YDEGEE. This CDR3 comprises 16 residues. Trimming at V came to 4 bases and at J to 2 bases, leaving 6 bases not matched to a gene. This CDR3 reads CASSTTGVAGANVLTF. The DNA for the CDR3 is TGTGCCAGCAGCACTACAGGGGTAGCTGGGGCCAACGTCCTGACTTTC.

CDR3 coding DNA: TGTGCCAGCGCGGACAATAGCAATCAGCCCCAGCATTTT. Its translation is CASADNSNQPQHF. V gene TRBV7-9 combines with J gene TRBJ1-5; D might be TRBD1 (5 bases). The germline CDR1 and CDR2 sequences are SEHNR and FQNEAQ (reference sequence). V dropped 8 bases and J dropped 0 bases, with 8 bases sitting between them. The CDR3 has 13 amino acids.

The gene calls are TRBV14 and TRBJ2-7; 8 nucleotides line up with TRBD2. The CDR3 is made up of 15 amino acids. The V gene end was trimmed by 3 bases and the J gene end by 7 bases; junction bases not matched to a gene: 11. The germline CDR1 and CDR2 sequences are SGHDN and FVKESK. This CDR3 reads CASSHTSGRGGEQYF. CDR3 DNA: TGTGCCAGCAGCCACACTAGCGGCCGGGGGGGGGAGCAGTACTTC.

The chain is built from TRBV25-1 and TRBJ2-1; 11 nucleotides line up with TRBD2. J was trimmed by 3 bases and V by 1 base; bases with no gene match: 2. This CDR3 spans 16 amino acids. Germline loops: CDR1 MGHDK, CDR2 SYGVNS. The CDR3 DNA is TGTGCCAGCAGTGAATTTCTAGCGGGAGGCTACAATGAGCAGTTCTTC. Its protein is CASSEFLAGGYNEQFF.

The chain recombines TRBV10-3 with TRBJ1-1, with 7 bases aligning to TRBD1. Losses at the gene ends were 2 bases for V and 7 bases for J; bases not matched to a gene: 7. Germline values: CDR1 ENHRY, CDR2 SYGVKD. The CDR3 contains 14 residues. The CDR3 nucleotides are TGTGCCATCAGTGAGCAGGGACAGCTCAGTGAAGCTTTCTTT. Amino acid sequence: CAISEQGQLSEAFF.

The V and J genes are TRBV12-5 and TRBJ1-1; D ambiguous. This CDR3 is built from 13 residues. Trimming stripped 7 bases from V and 0 bases from J, with 9 bases between. The germline CDR1 and CDR2 sequences are LGHNT and FRNRAP. CDR3 sequence reads: CASAQALNTEAFF. The CDR3, as DNA: TGTGCTAGTGCCCAAGCGCTGAACACTGAAGCTTTCTTT.